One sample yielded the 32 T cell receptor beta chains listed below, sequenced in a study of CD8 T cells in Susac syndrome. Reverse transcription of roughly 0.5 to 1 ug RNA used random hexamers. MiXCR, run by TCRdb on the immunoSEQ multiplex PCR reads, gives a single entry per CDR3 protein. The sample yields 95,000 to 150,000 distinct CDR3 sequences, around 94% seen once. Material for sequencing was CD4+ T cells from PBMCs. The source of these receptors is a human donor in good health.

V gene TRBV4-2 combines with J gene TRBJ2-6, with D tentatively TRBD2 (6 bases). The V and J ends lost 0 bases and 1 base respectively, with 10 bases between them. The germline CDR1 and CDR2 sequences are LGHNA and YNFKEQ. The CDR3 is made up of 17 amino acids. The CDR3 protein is CASSQEGGGSGANVLTF. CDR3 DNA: TGTGCCAGCAGCCAAGAGGGGGGTGGATCTGGGGCCAACGTCCTGACTTTC.

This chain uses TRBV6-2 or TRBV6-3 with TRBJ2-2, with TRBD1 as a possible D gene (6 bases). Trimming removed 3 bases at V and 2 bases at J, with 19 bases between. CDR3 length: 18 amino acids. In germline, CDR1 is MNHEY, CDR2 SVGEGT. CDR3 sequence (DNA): TGTGCCAGCAGTTATTACCCGGGACACCCGAGAAACACCGGGGAGCTGTTTTTT. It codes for CASSYYPGHPRNTGELFF.

CDR3 nucleotides: TGCGCCAGCAGTTATGGACAGACGAACACTGAAGCTTTCTTT. Encoded protein: CASSYGQTNTEAFF. V and J are TRBV5-1 and TRBJ1-1, with D possibly matching TRBD1 (6 bases). This CDR3 contains 14 residues. From germline, CDR1 is SGHRS and CDR2 YFSETQ. V shed 5 bases and J shed 1 base, with 12 bases lying between them.

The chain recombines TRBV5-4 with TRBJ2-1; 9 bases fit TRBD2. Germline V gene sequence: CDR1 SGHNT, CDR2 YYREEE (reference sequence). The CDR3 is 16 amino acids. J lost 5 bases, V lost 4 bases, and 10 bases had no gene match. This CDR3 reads CASSTRSSGSNNEQFF. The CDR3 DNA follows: TGTGCCAGCAGCACCCGGAGTAGCGGGAGCAACAATGAGCAGTTCTTC. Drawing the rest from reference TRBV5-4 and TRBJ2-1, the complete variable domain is ETGVTQSPTHLIKTRGQQVTLRCSSQSGHNTVSWYQQALGQGPQFIFQYYREEENGRGNFPPRFSGLQFPNYSSELNVNALELDDSALYLCASSTRSSGSNNEQFFGPGTRLTVL.

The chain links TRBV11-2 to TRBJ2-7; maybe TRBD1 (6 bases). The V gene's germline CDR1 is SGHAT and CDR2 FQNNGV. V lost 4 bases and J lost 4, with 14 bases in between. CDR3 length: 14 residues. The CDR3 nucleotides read TGTGCCAGCAGCTCTCGGAACAGGGCGTACGAGCAGTACTTC. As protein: CASSSRNRAYEQYF. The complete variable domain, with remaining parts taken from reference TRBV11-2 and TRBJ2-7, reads EAGVAQSPRYKIIEKRQSVAFWCNPISGHATLYWYQQILGQGPKLLIQFQNNGVVDDSQLPKDRFSAERLKGVDSTLKIQPAKLEDSAVYLCASSSRNRAYEQYFGPGTRLTVT.

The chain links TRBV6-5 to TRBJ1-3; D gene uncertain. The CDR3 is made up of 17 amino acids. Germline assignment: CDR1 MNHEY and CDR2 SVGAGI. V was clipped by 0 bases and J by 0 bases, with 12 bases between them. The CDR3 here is CASSYSSAEGSGNTIYF. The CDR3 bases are TGTGCCAGCAGTTACTCGAGCGCGGAGGGCTCTGGAAACACCATATATTTT.

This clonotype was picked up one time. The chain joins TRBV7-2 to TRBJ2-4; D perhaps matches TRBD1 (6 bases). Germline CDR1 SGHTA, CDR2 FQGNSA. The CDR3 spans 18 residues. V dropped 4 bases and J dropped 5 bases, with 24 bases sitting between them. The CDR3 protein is CASSSPSFSRAGENIQYF. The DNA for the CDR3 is TGTGCCAGCAGCTCCCCCTCGTTTTCCCGGGCAGGGGAAAACATTCAGTACTTC.

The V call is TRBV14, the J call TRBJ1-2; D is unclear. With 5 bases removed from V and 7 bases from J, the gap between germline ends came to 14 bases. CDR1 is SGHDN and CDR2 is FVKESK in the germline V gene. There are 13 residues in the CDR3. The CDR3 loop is CASSFEEASGYTF. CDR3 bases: TGTGCCAGCAGCTTTGAAGAGGCCTCTGGCTACACCTTC.

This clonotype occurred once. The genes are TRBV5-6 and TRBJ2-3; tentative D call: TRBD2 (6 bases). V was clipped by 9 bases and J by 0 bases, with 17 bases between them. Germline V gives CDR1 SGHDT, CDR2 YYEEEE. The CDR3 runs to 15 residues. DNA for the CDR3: TGTGCCACCAGAAGACTAGAAAGAAGCACAGATACGCAGTATTTT. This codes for CATRRLERSTDTQYF.

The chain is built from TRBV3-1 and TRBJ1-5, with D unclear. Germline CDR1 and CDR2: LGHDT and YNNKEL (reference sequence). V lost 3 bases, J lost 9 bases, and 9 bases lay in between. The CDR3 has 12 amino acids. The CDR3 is CASSQGRGPQHF. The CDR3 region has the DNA TGTGCCAGCAGCCAGGGTCGAGGGCCCCAGCATTTT.

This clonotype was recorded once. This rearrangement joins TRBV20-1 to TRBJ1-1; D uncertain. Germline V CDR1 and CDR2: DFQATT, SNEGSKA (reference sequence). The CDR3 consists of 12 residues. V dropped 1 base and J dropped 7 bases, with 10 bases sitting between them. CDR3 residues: CSARGRLVEAFF. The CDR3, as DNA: TGCAGTGCTAGAGGCAGGTTAGTTGAAGCTTTCTTT.

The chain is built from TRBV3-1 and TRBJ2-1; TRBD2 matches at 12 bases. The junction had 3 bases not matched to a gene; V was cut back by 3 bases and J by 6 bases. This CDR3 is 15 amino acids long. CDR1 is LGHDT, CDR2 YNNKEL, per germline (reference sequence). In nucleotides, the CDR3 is TGTGCCAGCAGCCACCTAGCGGGAGGGGGCAATGAGCAGTTCTTC. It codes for CASSHLAGGGNEQFF.

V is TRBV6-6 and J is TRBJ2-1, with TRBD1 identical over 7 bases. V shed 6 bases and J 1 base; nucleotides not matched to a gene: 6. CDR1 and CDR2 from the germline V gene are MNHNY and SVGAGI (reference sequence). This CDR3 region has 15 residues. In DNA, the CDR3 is TGTGCCAGCAGGAGACAGGGTTTATCCTACAATGAGCAGTTCTTC. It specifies CASRRQGLSYNEQFF.

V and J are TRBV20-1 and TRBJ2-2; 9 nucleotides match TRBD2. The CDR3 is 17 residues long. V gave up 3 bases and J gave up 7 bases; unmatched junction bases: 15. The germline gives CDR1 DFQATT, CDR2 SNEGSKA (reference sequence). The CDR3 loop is CSASHRLGTSMGGELFF. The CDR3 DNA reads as TGCAGTGCTAGCCATAGACTAGGGACTAGCATGGGCGGGGAGCTGTTTTTT.

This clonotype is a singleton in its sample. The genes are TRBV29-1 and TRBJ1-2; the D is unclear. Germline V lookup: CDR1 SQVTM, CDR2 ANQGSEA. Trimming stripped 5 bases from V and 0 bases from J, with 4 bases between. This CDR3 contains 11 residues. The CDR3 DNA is TGCAGCGTTACGGCTAACTATGGCTACACCTTC. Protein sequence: CSVTANYGYTF.

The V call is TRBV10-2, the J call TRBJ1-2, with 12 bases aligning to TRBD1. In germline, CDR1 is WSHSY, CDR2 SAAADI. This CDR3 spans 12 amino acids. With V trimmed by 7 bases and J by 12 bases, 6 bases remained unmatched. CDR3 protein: CASKGDRGPNTF. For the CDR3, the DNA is TGCGCCAGCAAGGGGGACAGGGGGCCTAACACCTTC.

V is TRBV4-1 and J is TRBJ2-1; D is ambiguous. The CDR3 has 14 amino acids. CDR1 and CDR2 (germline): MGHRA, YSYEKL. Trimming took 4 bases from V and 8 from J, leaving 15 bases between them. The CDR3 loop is CASSLSSMPDEQFF. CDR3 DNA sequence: TGCGCCAGCAGCCTCTCTTCCATGCCTGATGAGCAGTTCTTC.

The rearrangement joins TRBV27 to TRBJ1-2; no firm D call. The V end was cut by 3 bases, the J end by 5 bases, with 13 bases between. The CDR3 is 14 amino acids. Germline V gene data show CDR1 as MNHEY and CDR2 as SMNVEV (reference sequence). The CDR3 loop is CASSFIREWYGYTF. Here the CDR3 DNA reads TGTGCCAGCAGTTTCATAAGGGAGTGGTATGGCTACACCTTC.

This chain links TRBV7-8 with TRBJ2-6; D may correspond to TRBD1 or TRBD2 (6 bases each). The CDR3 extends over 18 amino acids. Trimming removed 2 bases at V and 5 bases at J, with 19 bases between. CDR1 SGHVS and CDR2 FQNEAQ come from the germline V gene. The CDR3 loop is CASSLNPRGGFRANVLTF. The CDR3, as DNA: TGTGCCAGCAGCTTAAACCCCAGAGGGGGGTTTCGGGCCAACGTCCTGACTTTC.

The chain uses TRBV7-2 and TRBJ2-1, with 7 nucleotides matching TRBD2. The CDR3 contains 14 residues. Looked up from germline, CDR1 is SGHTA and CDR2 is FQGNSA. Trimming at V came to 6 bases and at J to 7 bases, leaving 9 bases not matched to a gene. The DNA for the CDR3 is TGTGCCAGCAGAAGTTTAGCGGGCCGTAATGAGCAGTTCTTC. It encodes CASRSLAGRNEQFF.

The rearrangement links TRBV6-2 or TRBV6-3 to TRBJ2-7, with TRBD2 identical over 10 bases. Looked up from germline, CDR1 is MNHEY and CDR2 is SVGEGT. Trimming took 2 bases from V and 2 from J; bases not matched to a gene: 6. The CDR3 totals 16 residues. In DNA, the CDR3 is TGTGCCAGCAGTTACCGGACTAGCGGTTTTCCCTACGAGCAGTACTTC. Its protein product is CASSYRTSGFPYEQYF.

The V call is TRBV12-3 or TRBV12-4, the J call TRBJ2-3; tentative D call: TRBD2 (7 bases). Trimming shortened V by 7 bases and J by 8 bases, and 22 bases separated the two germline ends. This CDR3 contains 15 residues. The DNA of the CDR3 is TGTGCCAGCACGTCCTGGGACGCGGGGGCAGGTACGCAGTATTTT. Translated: CASTSWDAGAGTQYF.

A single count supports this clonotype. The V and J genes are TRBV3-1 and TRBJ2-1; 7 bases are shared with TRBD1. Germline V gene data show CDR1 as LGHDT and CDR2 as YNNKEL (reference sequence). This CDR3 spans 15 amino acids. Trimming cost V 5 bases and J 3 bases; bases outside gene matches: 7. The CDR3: CASSKPGQHYNEQFF. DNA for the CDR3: TGTGCCAGCAGCAAACCGGGACAGCACTACAATGAGCAGTTCTTC.

The CDR3: CSADTGRQGAGQPQHF. CDR3 sequence (DNA): TGCAGTGCCGACACTGGAAGACAGGGGGCAGGGCAGCCCCAGCATTTT. V is TRBV20-1 and J is TRBJ1-5, with TRBD1 matching 10 bases. Looked up from germline, CDR1 is DFQATT and CDR2 is SNEGSKA (reference sequence). This CDR3 has 16 amino acids. Trimming removed 6 bases from V and 7 bases from J; junction bases left unmatched: 15.

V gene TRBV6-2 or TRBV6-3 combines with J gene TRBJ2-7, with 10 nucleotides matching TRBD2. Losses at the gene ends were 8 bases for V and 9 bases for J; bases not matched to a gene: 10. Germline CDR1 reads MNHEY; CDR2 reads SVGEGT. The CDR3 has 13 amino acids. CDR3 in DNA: TGTGCCAGCGCAAGCGGGAGGGCGACGAGGCAGTACTTC. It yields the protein CASASGRATRQYF.

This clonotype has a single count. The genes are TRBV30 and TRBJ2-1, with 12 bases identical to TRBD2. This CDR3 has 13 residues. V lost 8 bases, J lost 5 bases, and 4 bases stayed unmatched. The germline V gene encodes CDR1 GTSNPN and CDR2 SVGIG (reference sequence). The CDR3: CAVTSGRHNEQFF. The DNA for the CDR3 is TGTGCCGTGACTAGCGGGAGACACAATGAGCAGTTCTTC.

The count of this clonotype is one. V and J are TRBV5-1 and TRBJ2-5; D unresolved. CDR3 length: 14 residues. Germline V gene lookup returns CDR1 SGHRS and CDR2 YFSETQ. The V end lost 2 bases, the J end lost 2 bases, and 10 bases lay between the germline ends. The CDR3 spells CASSFNDGQETQYF. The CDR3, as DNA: TGCGCCAGCAGCTTTAACGACGGACAAGAGACCCAGTACTTC.

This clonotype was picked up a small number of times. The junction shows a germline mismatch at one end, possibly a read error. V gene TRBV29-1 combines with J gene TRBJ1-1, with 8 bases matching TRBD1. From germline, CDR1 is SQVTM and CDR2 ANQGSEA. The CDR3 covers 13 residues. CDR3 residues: CSVADRGGTEAFF. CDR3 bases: TGCAGCGTTGCAGACAGGGGTGGCACTGAGGCTTTCTTT. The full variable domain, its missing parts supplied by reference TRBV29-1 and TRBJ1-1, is SAVISQKPSRDICQRGTSLTIQCQVDSQVTMMFWYRQQPGQSLTLIATANQGSEATYESGFVIDKFPISRPNLTFSTLTVSNMSPEDSSIYLCSVADRGGTEAFFGQGTRLTVV.

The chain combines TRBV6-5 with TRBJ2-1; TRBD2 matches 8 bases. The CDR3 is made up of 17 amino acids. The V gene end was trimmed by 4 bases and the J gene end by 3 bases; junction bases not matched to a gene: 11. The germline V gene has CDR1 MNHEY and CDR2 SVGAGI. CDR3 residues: CASSSSHGSGNYNEQFF. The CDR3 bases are TGTGCCAGCAGTTCTTCTCATGGTAGCGGGAACTACAATGAGCAGTTCTTC.

The CDR3 is CASSQDTRVAFF. CDR3 in DNA: TGTGCCAGCAGCCAAGATACGAGGGTGGCTTTCTTT. The chain carries TRBV3-1 and TRBJ1-1; D gene uncertain. Germline CDR1 LGHDT, CDR2 YNNKEL (reference sequence). The CDR3 is 12 amino acids. The V and J ends lost 0 bases and 11 bases respectively, with 10 bases between them.

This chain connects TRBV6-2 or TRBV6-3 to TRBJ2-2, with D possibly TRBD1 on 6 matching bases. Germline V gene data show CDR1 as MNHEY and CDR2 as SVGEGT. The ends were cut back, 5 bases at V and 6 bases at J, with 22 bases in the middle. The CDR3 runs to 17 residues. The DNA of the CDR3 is TGTGCCAGCAGTAAAATCGGGACATACGAGGGATCCGGGGAGCTGTTTTTT. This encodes CASSKIGTYEGSGELFF.

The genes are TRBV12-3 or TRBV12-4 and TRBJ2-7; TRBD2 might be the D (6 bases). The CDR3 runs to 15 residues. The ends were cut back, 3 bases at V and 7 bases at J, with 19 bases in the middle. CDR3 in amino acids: CASSLVPGDPREQYF. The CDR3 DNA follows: TGTGCCAGCAGTTTGGTTCCGGGGGACCCCCGGGAGCAGTACTTC.